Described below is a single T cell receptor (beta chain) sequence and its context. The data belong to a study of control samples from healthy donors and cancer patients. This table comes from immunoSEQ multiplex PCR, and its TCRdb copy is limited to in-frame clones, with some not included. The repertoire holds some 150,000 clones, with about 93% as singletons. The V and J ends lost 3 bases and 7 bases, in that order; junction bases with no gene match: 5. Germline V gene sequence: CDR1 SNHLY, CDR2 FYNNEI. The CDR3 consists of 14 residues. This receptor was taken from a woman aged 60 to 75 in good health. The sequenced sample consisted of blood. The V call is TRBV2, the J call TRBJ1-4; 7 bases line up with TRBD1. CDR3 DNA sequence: TGTGCCAGCAGTGACACCGGGACAGCTGAAAAACTGTTTTTT. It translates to CASSDTGTAEKLFF.